The 25 T cell receptor beta chains below all came from one sample that was sequenced in a study of cytomegalovirus exposure and HLA in healthy donors (dated by TCRdb to the late 2010s). Libraries were built with the immunoSEQ multiplex PCR assay. Held by TCRdb, this immuneACCESS table contains in-frame sequences only and omits some clones. Under half of the omission traces to an unresolved V gene where checked; the cause of the rest is unknown. The sample yields 150,000 to 200,000 clones; more than 75% were counted once. The ten largest clones take up 6% to 9% of the sample. The specimen sequenced was PBMCs. These receptors all come from a man between 18 and 29 years old in good health and CMV-seropositive.

The rearrangement links TRBV19 to TRBJ2-1, with 8 bases aligning to TRBD2. Germline V lookup: CDR1 LNHDA, CDR2 SQIVND (reference sequence). The CDR3 runs to 14 residues. Trimming at V came to 6 bases and at J to 3 bases, leaving 4 bases not matched to a gene. DNA of the CDR3: TGTGCCAGTAGAGCGGGAGTCGGCTACAATGAGCAGTTCTTC. Protein product: CASRAGVGYNEQFF. The whole variable domain, remainder taken from reference TRBV19 and TRBJ2-1, is DGGITQSPKYLFRKEGQNVTLSCEQNLNHDAMYWYRQDPGQGLRLIYYSQIVNDFQKGDIAEGYSVSREKKESFPLTVTSAQKNPTAFYLCASRAGVGYNEQFFGPGTRLTVL.

This clone showed up just once. The CDR3 loop is CASSLPQFRQGADTGELFF. DNA for the CDR3: TGCGCCAGCAGCTTGCCGCAATTTCGACAGGGGGCTGACACCGGGGAGCTGTTTTTT. The J gene is TRBJ2-2, the V gene TRBV5-1, with TRBD1 matching over 10 bases. V was pared by 1 base and J by 3 bases, with 12 bases of the junction left unmatched. Germline CDR1 and CDR2: SGHRS and YFSETQ. This CDR3 has 19 residues.

This chain uses TRBV4-2 with TRBJ2-7, with 8 bases matching TRBD2. Germline CDR1 is LGHNA and CDR2 is YNFKEQ. J lost 2 bases, V lost 1 base, and 16 bases had no gene match. This CDR3 has 19 residues. CDR3 sequence reads: CASSQGPLGSGISTYEQYF. The CDR3 nucleotides are TGTGCCAGCAGCCAAGGACCTTTGGGTAGCGGGATCTCAACCTACGAGCAGTACTTC.

Comment on this clone: The junction departs from the called germline gene at one end, perhaps through a read error. The gene calls are TRBV4-3 and TRBJ2-3; 9 bases map to TRBD2. CDR1 and CDR2 (germline): LGHNA, YSLEER. This CDR3 has 15 amino acids. DNA for the CDR3: TGCGCCAGCACCCAAGGTAGCGGGAGTGCAGATACGCAGTATTTT. Residues: CASTQGSGSADTQYF.

Worth noting for this clone: This specimen includes other DNA sequences encoding the same CDR3. The J gene is TRBJ2-7, the V gene TRBV5-6; 11 bases fit TRBD1. Germline assignment: CDR1 SGHDT and CDR2 YYEEEE. J lost 3 bases, V lost 4 bases, and 3 bases had no gene match. The length of the CDR3 is 14 residues. The chain's CDR3 is CASSAGTGGYEQYF. In DNA form, the CDR3 reads TGTGCCAGCAGCGCCGGGACAGGGGGCTACGAGCAGTACTTC.

The chain employs TRBV23-1 and TRBJ1-5; D ambiguous. Being an ORF, TRBV23-1 has a function that is uncertain. V was shortened by 3 bases and J by 5 bases, with 5 bases between the two germline ends. This CDR3 is 12 amino acids long. The CDR3 spells CASSQQDQPQHF. For the CDR3, the DNA is TGCGCCAGCAGTCAGCAGGATCAGCCCCAGCATTTT.

This clone was found once. This chain links TRBV7-3 with TRBJ2-3; D perhaps matches TRBD2 (7 bases). V was pared by 5 bases and J by 4 bases, with 19 bases between. Per the germline V gene, CDR1 is SGHTA and CDR2 is FQGTGA. This CDR3 has 16 amino acids. CDR3 in DNA: TGTGCCAGCAGCCCTGTAGGCGGGGGCGCATCAGATACGCAGTATTTT. The encoded protein is CASSPVGGGASDTQYF.

This clone was recorded a few times. The genes are TRBV7-8 and TRBJ1-5; unclear D gene. The CDR3 has 15 residues. Germline V CDR1 and CDR2: SGHVS, FQNEAQ. The germline V and J ends were trimmed by 5 bases and 0 bases, with 11 bases remaining between them. The CDR3 is CASSPSSASNQPQHF. The CDR3 nucleotides are TGTGCCAGCAGCCCTAGTTCAGCTAGCAATCAGCCCCAGCATTTT.

The rearrangement joins TRBV19 to TRBJ2-7; 12 bases line up with TRBD2. Germline V lookup: CDR1 LNHDA, CDR2 SQIVND (reference sequence). J gave up 5 bases and V 6 bases, and 8 bases lay outside the gene matches. There are 15 residues in the CDR3. In DNA form, the CDR3 reads TGTGCCAGTAGCCCTGGACTAGCGGGATCTGACGAGCAGTACTTC. It is translated as CASSPGLAGSDEQYF.

This chain links TRBV30 with TRBJ1-5; 9 bases are shared with TRBD1. The CDR3 spans 16 residues. With V trimmed by 0 bases and J by 5 bases, 8 bases remained unmatched. Germline loops: CDR1 GTSNPN, CDR2 SVGIG (reference sequence). The CDR3 nucleotides read TGTGCCTGGAGTGTACCCGGGACAGGGTACCATCAGCCCCAGCATTTT. Translating gives CAWSVPGTGYHQPQHF. The full variable domain, in which reference TRBV30 and TRBJ1-5 provide the parts outside the CDR3, is SQTIHQWPATLVQPVGSPLSLECTVEGTSNPNLYWYRQAAGRGLQLLFYSVGIGQISSEVPQNLSASRPQDRQFILSSKKLLLSDSGFYLCAWSVPGTGYHQPQHFGDGTRLSIL.

This clone was counted only a few times. Other DNA sequences of this sample code for an identical CDR3. This chain links TRBV30 with TRBJ1-2; maybe TRBD1 (5 bases). Trimming removed 0 bases from V and 8 bases from J, with 7 bases in between. The length of the CDR3 is 11 residues. Germline CDR1 GTSNPN, CDR2 SVGIG (reference sequence). The CDR3 coding sequence is TGTGCCTGGAGTGTGGGGGGAGGCTACACCTTC. Amino acids: CAWSVGGGYTF. Full variable domain (remainder filled in from reference TRBV30 and TRBJ1-2): SQTIHQWPATLVQPVGSPLSLECTVEGTSNPNLYWYRQAAGRGLQLLFYSVGIGQISSEVPQNLSASRPQDRQFILSSKKLLLSDSGFYLCAWSVGGGYTFGSGTRLTVV.

This clone was counted only a few times. The chain carries TRBV4-1 and TRBJ2-3; 7 positions agree with TRBD2. With V trimmed by 4 bases and J by 14 bases, 15 bases remained unmatched. Per the germline V gene, CDR1 is MGHRA and CDR2 is YSYEKL. The CDR3 consists of 14 residues. The CDR3 spells CASSLQEGEGLWYF. The CDR3 nucleotides are TGCGCCAGCAGCCTCCAGGAGGGCGAGGGACTATGGTATTTT.

The genes are TRBV19 and TRBJ2-7; 7 bases fit TRBD1. The CDR3 contains 13 residues. Trimming took 8 bases from V and 0 from J; bases not matched to a gene: 4. Germline V gives CDR1 LNHDA, CDR2 SQIVND (reference sequence). CDR3 loop: CASRDSNSYEQYF. CDR3 bases: TGTGCCAGTCGGGACAGCAACTCCTACGAGCAGTACTTC.

The genes are TRBV4-1 and TRBJ1-1; TRBD1 matches at 8 bases. The CDR3 spans 16 residues. Germline V gene sequence: CDR1 MGHRA, CDR2 YSYEKL. The V and J ends lost 1 base and 1 base, in that order; junction bases with no gene match: 5. The CDR3 DNA sequence: TGCGCCAGCAGCCAAGTACCGGGACAGGAGAACACTGAAGCTTTCTTT. Its protein product is CASSQVPGQENTEAFF.

This sequence joins TRBV29-1 and TRBJ1-1; D remains unclear. The CDR3 has 12 residues. V was pared by 8 bases and J by 1 base, with 11 bases between. Germline V gene data show CDR1 as SQVTM and CDR2 as ANQGSEA. Here the CDR3 reads CSTSGRNTEAFF. DNA for the CDR3: TGCAGCACCTCCGGGAGGAACACTGAAGCTTTCTTT.

This chain links TRBV29-1 with TRBJ1-1; maybe TRBD1 (5 bases). Germline V CDR1 and CDR2: SQVTM, ANQGSEA. V was clipped by 7 bases and J by 6 bases, with 15 bases between them. This CDR3 region has 12 residues. The CDR3 coding sequence is TGCAGCGCTAAACCGGGGGACTCTGAAGCTTTCTTT. This translates into CSAKPGDSEAFF.

The CDR3 DNA is TGTGCCAGCGCCCGGGGGGGCAATCAGCCCCAGCATTTT. Its translation is CASARGGNQPQHF. The J gene is TRBJ1-5, the V gene TRBV6-1, with a weak D call TRBD1 (5 bases). V shed 8 bases and J shed 2 bases, with 10 bases lying between them. This CDR3 is built from 13 residues. CDR1 and CDR2 from the germline V gene are MNHNS and SASEGT.

The CDR3 DNA reads TGTGCCAGCAGTGCCCTCTTCGAGCAGTACTTC. Translation gives CASSALFEQYF. This chain uses TRBV25-1 with TRBJ2-7, with no clear D. CDR3 length equals 11 residues. V lost 4 bases to trimming and J lost 6 bases, with 7 bases between them. Germline V gives CDR1 MGHDK, CDR2 SYGVNS.

V usage is TRBV27 and J usage is TRBJ1-1; TRBD1 agrees at 9 bases. This CDR3 has 14 amino acids. CDR1 is MNHEY and CDR2 is SMNVEV in the germline V gene (reference sequence). Trimming removed 6 bases from V and 5 bases from J; junction bases left unmatched: 7. For the CDR3, the DNA is TGTGCCAGCAGAAGGACAGGGGTAAATACTGAAGCTTTCTTT. Its translation: CASRRTGVNTEAFF.

The V and J genes are TRBV2 and TRBJ2-2; TRBD2 agrees at 7 bases. This CDR3 contains 16 residues. V was clipped by 6 bases and J by 1 base; unmatched bases: 8. Germline V CDR1 and CDR2: SNHLY, FYNNEI. The CDR3 protein is CASRWGLAVNTGELFF. The CDR3 DNA reads TGTGCCAGCAGATGGGGTCTAGCGGTGAACACCGGGGAGCTGTTTTTT.

The CDR3 region has the DNA TGTGCCTGGGTCGCTAGCCAGATAAACACCGGGGAGCTGTTTTTT. Translated, it gives CAWVASQINTGELFF. V is TRBV30 and J is TRBJ2-2; tentatively, D is TRBD2 (5 bases). This CDR3 contains 15 residues. V was shortened by 5 bases and J by 2 bases, with 15 bases between the two germline ends. CDR1 and CDR2 from the germline V gene are GTSNPN and SVGIG (reference sequence).

About this clone itself: A read error may account for a junction end that differs from germline. The chain joins TRBV4-2 to TRBJ2-1; 9 positions match TRBD2. The CDR3 loop spans 17 amino acids. Per the germline V gene, CDR1 is LGHNA and CDR2 is YNFKEQ. The chain's CDR3 is CASSQAGGLAGENEQFF. The CDR3 DNA reads TGTGCCAGCAGTCAAGCAGGGGGATTAGCGGGAGAAAATGAGCAGTTCTTC.

The genes are TRBV27 and TRBJ2-1; 7 positions match TRBD2. The J segment lost 0 bases and the V segment lost 3 bases, leaving 2 bases of the junction unmatched. CDR3 size: 15 residues. Germline V gene data show CDR1 as MNHEY and CDR2 as SMNVEV (reference sequence). The CDR3 DNA reads TGTGCCAGCAGTTTCGGCGGGAGCTCCTACAATGAGCAGTTCTTC. It codes for CASSFGGSSYNEQFF.

The gene calls are TRBV28 and TRBJ1-1; D unclear. CDR3 size: 14 residues. Trimming removed 10 bases at V and 2 bases at J, with 17 bases between. Germline-derived CDR1 and CDR2 are MDHEN and SYDVKM. The CDR3 here is CATPKTNKNTEAFF. The CDR3, as DNA: TGTGCCACCCCGAAGACAAATAAAAACACTGAAGCTTTCTTT. The entire variable domain, with the rest obtained from reference TRBV28 and TRBJ1-1, is as follows: DVKVTQSSRYLVKRTGEKVFLECVQDMDHENMFWYRQDPGLGLRLIYFSYDVKMKEKGDIPEGYSVSREKKERFSLILESASTNQTSMYLCATPKTNKNTEAFFGQGTRLTVV.

V and J are TRBV28 and TRBJ2-1, with 7 positions matching TRBD2. The CDR3 contains 15 residues. Trimming removed 2 bases from V and 0 bases from J; junction bases left unmatched: 1. The germline gives CDR1 MDHEN, CDR2 SYDVKM. This chain's CDR3 is CASSLGGGSYNEQFF. The DNA for the CDR3 is TGTGCCAGCAGTTTAGGCGGGGGCTCCTACAATGAGCAGTTCTTC.